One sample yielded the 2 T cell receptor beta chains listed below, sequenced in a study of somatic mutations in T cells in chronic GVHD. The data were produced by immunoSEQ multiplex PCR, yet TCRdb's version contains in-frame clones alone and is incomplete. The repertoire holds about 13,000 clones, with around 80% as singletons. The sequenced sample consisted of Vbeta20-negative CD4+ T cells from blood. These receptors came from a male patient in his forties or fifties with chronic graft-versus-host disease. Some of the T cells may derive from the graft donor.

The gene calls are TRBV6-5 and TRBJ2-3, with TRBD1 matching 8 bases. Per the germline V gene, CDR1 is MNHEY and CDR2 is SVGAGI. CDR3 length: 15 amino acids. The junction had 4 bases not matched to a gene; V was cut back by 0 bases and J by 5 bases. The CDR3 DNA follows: TGTGCCAGCAGTTACTCGGCAGGGGGCATAGATACGCAGTATTTT. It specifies CASSYSAGGIDTQYF.

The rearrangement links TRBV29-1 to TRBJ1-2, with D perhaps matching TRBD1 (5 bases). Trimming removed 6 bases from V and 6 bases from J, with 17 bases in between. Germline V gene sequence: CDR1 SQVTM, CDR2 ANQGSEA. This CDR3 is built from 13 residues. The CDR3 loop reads CSVTDLGGNGYTF. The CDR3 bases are TGCAGCGTCACCGACCTGGGGGGGAATGGCTACACCTTC.